Below are 28 T cell receptor beta chains sequenced from a single sample in a study of CD4 and CD8 cells across lung adenocarcinoma regions. TCRdb used MiXCR to reprocess the PCR reads, holding one entry per CDR3 protein. The profile covers roughly 25,000 distinct CDR3 sequences, with approximately 52% appearing a single time and about 22% taken by the ten largest. Sample: CD4+ T cells from the center of a lung tumor. These receptors all stem from a male donor with lung adenocarcinoma. The CD4 and CD8 labels of this study may be unreliable.

About this clonotype itself: One end of the junction fails to match germline, which may point to a read error. The chain employs TRBV10-1 and TRBJ2-5; D perhaps matches TRBD2 (7 bases). Germline V CDR1 and CDR2: WNHNN, SYGVQD (reference sequence). CDR3 length: 14 amino acids. The CDR3 sequence is CAGSEGGDTDTQYF. CDR3 sequence (DNA): TGCGCGGGGAGTGAGGGAGGGGACACAGATACCCAGTACTTT.

The chain carries TRBV10-3 and TRBJ2-2; D possibly corresponds to TRBD2 (6 bases). Germline V CDR1 and CDR2: ENHRY, SYGVKD. The CDR3 length is 15 residues. The CDR3 loop is CVRGLQSGSTEAQFF. The CDR3 nucleotides are TGTGTCCGGGGACTCCAGTCCGGAAGCACCGAGGCGCAGTTTTTT.

This clonotype was detected many times. The rearrangement links TRBV5-1 to TRBJ2-1; D unclear. This CDR3 is built from 13 residues. Trimming cost V 0 bases and J 9 bases, with 10 bases left between them. Germline CDR1 SGHRS, CDR2 YFSETQ. Here the CDR3 reads CASSLVTDGEQFF. The DNA of the CDR3 is TGCGCCAGCAGCTTGGTTACGGACGGTGAGCAGTTCTTC.

In this sample, this clonotype turned up a few times. The gene calls are TRBV27 and TRBJ2-7, with D perhaps TRBD1 (5 bases). The CDR3 totals 13 residues. With 6 bases removed from V and 5 bases from J, the gap between germline ends came to 14 bases. CDR1 MNHEY and CDR2 SMNVEV come from the germline V gene (reference sequence). CDR3: CASRQRGSHEQYF. The CDR3 DNA is TGTGCCAGCAGGCAAAGGGGTTCTCACGAGCAGTACTTC.

The sample holds a few counts of this clonotype. The chain employs TRBV4-1 and TRBJ2-3, with D possibly TRBD1 on 6 matching bases. This CDR3 has 16 residues. In germline, CDR1 is MGHRA, CDR2 YSYEKL. The germline V and J ends were trimmed by 3 bases and 1 base, with 14 bases remaining between them. CDR3 in DNA: TGCGCCAGCAGCCAGCACCAGGGGTTTCGCACAGATACGCAGTATTTT. This translates into CASSQHQGFRTDTQYF.

This chain links TRBV27 with TRBJ2-3; 7 nucleotides align to TRBD2. Germline V gene data show CDR1 as MNHEY and CDR2 as SMNVEV (reference sequence). Trimming removed 5 bases from V and 6 bases from J; junction bases left unmatched: 14. The CDR3 has 16 residues. The CDR3 bases are TGTGCCAGCAGTGGACTTGGGGGGAGGGCCAAGGATACGCAGTATTTT. Its translation is CASSGLGGRAKDTQYF.

This clonotype was counted only a few times. The J gene is TRBJ2-3, the V gene TRBV10-1; weak D call: TRBD2 (6 bases). V was pared by 3 bases and J by 3 bases, with 16 bases between. The CDR3 runs to 16 residues. Germline V gene lookup returns CDR1 WNHNN and CDR2 SYGVQD (reference sequence). The CDR3 DNA follows: TGCGCCAGCAGTGATTTCTCGGGAGCAGCTACAGATACGCAGTATTTT. Translation gives CASSDFSGAATDTQYF.

Details on this clonotype: Sequence at one end of the junction differs from germline and may be a read error. The chain carries TRBV27 and TRBJ2-3, with D perhaps TRBD1 (5 bases). Germline V gene sequence: CDR1 MNHEY, CDR2 SMNVEV (reference sequence). The CDR3 consists of 13 residues. The CDR3 DNA reads TGTGCCAGCAGGACAGACGGCACAGATACGCGGTATTTT. As protein: CASRTDGTDTRYF.

Details on this clonotype: At one end, the junction sequence differs from germline, possibly due to a read error. The rearrangement joins TRBV25-1 to TRBJ2-4; 8 bases match TRBD2. From germline, CDR1 is MGHDK and CDR2 SYGVNS. The CDR3 extends over 17 amino acids. In nucleotides, the CDR3 is TGTGCCAGCTCGGTGGGGTTGGGGCGGGGGGCCAAAAACATGCAGTACTTT. Protein product: CASSVGLGRGAKNMQYF.

On this clonotype itself: A much larger clone sits a single nucleotide away, making a read error possible. The chain carries TRBV6-5 and TRBJ2-1, with 8 bases aligning to TRBD1. Germline CDR1 is MNHEY and CDR2 is SVGAGI. V lost 2 bases to trimming and J lost 10 bases; unmatched junction nucleotides: 13. The CDR3 has 16 residues. CDR3 region: CASSYGEPTGAYEQFF. In DNA form, the CDR3 reads TGTGCCAGCAGTTACGGAGAACCGACAGGGGCCTACGAGCAGTTCTTC.

Worth noting for this clonotype: Sequence at one end of the junction differs from germline and may be a read error. CDR3 nucleotides: TGTGCCAGCAGCGGACCCCAGAGCCAGGACCCAGAGACGCAGTACTTC. Translation: CASSGPQSQDPETQYF. The rearrangement links TRBV27 to TRBJ2-5; D is undetermined. The CDR3 spans 16 residues. The germline V gene encodes CDR1 MNHEY and CDR2 SMNVEV (reference sequence).

This clonotype has just a few counts. The chain carries TRBV7-9 and TRBJ2-1, with 8 bases lining up with TRBD2. The CDR3 spans 15 residues. J gave up 6 bases and V 1 base, and 5 bases lay outside the gene matches. Germline lookup yields CDR1 SEHNR and CDR2 FQNEAQ (reference sequence). This CDR3 is CASSLGGLAINEQFF. The CDR3, as DNA: TGTGCCAGCAGCTTAGGTGGACTAGCAATCAATGAGCAGTTCTTC.

In the case of this clonotype: Just one base apart from a much larger clone, this may be a read error. The J gene is TRBJ2-1, the V gene TRBV12-3 or TRBV12-4, with 9 bases fitting TRBD1. The CDR3 consists of 15 residues. The CDR3 DNA reads TGTGCCAGCAGTTTCGGGACAGGGAGGTACAATAAGCAGTTCTTC. Amino acid sequence: CASSFGTGRYNKQFF.

Only a few counts were recorded for this clonotype. This sequence joins TRBV7-8 and TRBJ2-1, with TRBD2 identical over 8 bases. V lost 2 bases and J lost 13; bases outside the gene matches: 10. This CDR3 has 14 amino acids. Germline V gene sequence: CDR1 SGHVS, CDR2 FQNEAQ. CDR3 coding DNA: TGTGCCAGCAGCTTAAGGACTAGCCAAGAGACCCAGTTCTTC. Translated, it gives CASSLRTSQETQFF.

As for this clonotype: Mismatch with germline at one junction end may stem from a read error. This rearrangement joins TRBV27 to TRBJ2-5; D might be TRBD2 (7 bases). In germline, CDR1 is MNHEY, CDR2 SMNVEV (reference sequence). The CDR3 is made up of 17 amino acids. The CDR3, as DNA: TGTGCCAGCAGAGCGGGACTCGGGGGCGTTGTGCGAGAGACGCAGTACTTT. It is translated as CASRAGLGGVVRETQYF.

The chain has TRBV27 and TRBJ2-3; 9 positions match TRBD2. The junction had 9 bases not matched to a gene; V was cut back by 7 bases and J by 4 bases. This CDR3 is built from 15 residues. Germline V gene data show CDR1 as MNHEY and CDR2 as SMNVEV (reference sequence). The CDR3 DNA follows: TGTGCCAGCACACTAGCGGGCCCTTACCCAGATACGCAGTATTTT. Translating it yields CASTLAGPYPDTQYF.

This chain joins TRBV6-5 and TRBJ2-1; weak D call: TRBD1 (5 bases). V lost 2 bases to trimming and J lost 7 bases, with 12 bases between them. The CDR3 loop spans 14 amino acids. Germline lookup yields CDR1 MNHEY and CDR2 SVGAGI. The CDR3 is CASSYDSRVNEQFF. In DNA form, the CDR3 reads TGTGCCAGCAGTTACGACTCCAGGGTTAATGAGCAGTTCTTC.

This chain connects TRBV6-5 to TRBJ2-1; TRBD2 matches at 7 bases. The CDR3 has 14 residues. V trimming: 2 bases; J trimming: 6 bases; junction bases outside the gene matches: 4. Germline CDR1 reads MNHEY; CDR2 reads SVGAGI. CDR3 protein: CASSYREGSNEQFF. The CDR3 region has the DNA TGTGCCAGCAGTTACAGGGAGGGATCCAATGAGCAGTTCTTC.

The chain has TRBV6-5 and TRBJ2-1; D is possibly TRBD2 (6 bases). V dropped 6 bases and J dropped 13 bases, with 28 bases sitting between them. Germline V gene sequence: CDR1 MNHEY, CDR2 SVGAGI. The CDR3 is 16 amino acids. CDR3 sequence: CASSYLAHSAKNIQFF. DNA for the CDR3: TGTGCCAGCAGCTACCTAGCGCATAGCGCCAAAAATATTCAGTTCTTC.

This clonotype was recorded at least ten times. The rearrangement joins TRBV9 to TRBJ1-6; no clear D gene. From germline, CDR1 is SGDLS and CDR2 YYNGEE. Deletions cut 4 bases from V and 5 bases from J, with 13 bases between. The CDR3 totals 15 residues. CDR3 region: CASSPHLADNSPLHF. In DNA form, the CDR3 reads TGTGCCAGCAGCCCTCACCTGGCGGATAATTCACCCCTCCACTTT.

Points on this clonotype: This sequence may be a read error, since a much larger clone differs from it by one base. The chain combines TRBV11-2 with TRBJ2-5, with D hard to call. CDR3 length equals 13 residues. Germline-derived CDR1 and CDR2 are SGHAT and FQNNGV. The CDR3 spells CASSLGLAYPAPF. The CDR3 region has the DNA TGTGCCAGCAGCTTAGGATTGGCATACCCAGCTCCCTTC.

The genes are TRBV6-1 and TRBJ2-1; TRBD2 matches at 11 bases. Trimming at V came to 2 bases and at J to 7 bases, leaving 7 bases not matched to a gene. The CDR3 extends over 16 amino acids. Germline CDR1 is MNHNS and CDR2 is SASEGT. Written as DNA, the CDR3 is TGTGCCAGCAGTGAAACACTAGCGGGAGAGGCGAATGAGCAGTTCTTC. Translating it yields CASSETLAGEANEQFF.

The chain couples TRBV6-1 to TRBJ2-6; D is uncertain. The V gene lost 6 bases and the J gene lost 0 bases, with 9 bases spanning the gap. CDR3 length: 15 amino acids. Per the germline V gene, CDR1 is MNHNS and CDR2 is SASEGT. In nucleotides, the CDR3 is TGTGCCAGCAGGGTCGTACACTCTGGGGCCAACGTCCTGACTTTC. The encoded protein is CASRVVHSGANVLTF.

The genes are TRBV11-3 and TRBJ2-3; no definite D call. The J call is in doubt because the DNA end fits TRBJ2-7 better. This CDR3 is 13 amino acids long. Germline V CDR1 and CDR2: SGHNT, YENEEA. The CDR3 region has the DNA TGTGCCAGCAGGTTACTTGACGAAGAGACGCAGTACTTC. Amino acids: CASRLLDEETQYF.

This chain connects TRBV25-1 to TRBJ2-3; D might be TRBD2 (7 bases). Judging by the DNA end, TRBJ2-7 fits better; the J call may be wrong. This CDR3 has 17 residues. Germline V gene data show CDR1 as MGHDK and CDR2 as SYGVNS. CDR3 DNA: TGTGCCAGCTCGGTGGGGTTCGTTAGGGGGGGCAAAGATACGCAGTACTTC. The encoded protein is CASSVGFVRGGKDTQYF.

In its sample, this clonotype is medium-sized (0.01 to 0.1%). The chain employs TRBV6-6 and TRBJ1-1; D remains unclear. There are 14 residues in the CDR3. Germline V gene lookup returns CDR1 MNHNY and CDR2 SVGAGI (reference sequence). V was clipped by 6 bases and J by 4 bases, with 15 bases between them. As DNA, the CDR3 is TGTGCCAGCAGCCTGGCGGAGGTCGTCACTGAAGCTTTCTTT. Protein product: CASSLAEVVTEAFF.

By its share, this clonotype is medium-sized. This rearrangement joins TRBV10-3 to TRBJ2-1, with a weak D call TRBD2 (5 bases). Germline V gene sequence: CDR1 ENHRY, CDR2 SYGVKD. CDR3 length: 15 residues. Trimming removed 3 bases from V and 0 bases from J, with 9 bases in between. In DNA form, the CDR3 reads TGTGCCATCAGTGATAGAGGGCCCTCCTACAATGAGCAGTTCTTC. It specifies CAISDRGPSYNEQFF.

J is TRBJ2-1 and V is TRBV6-5; D gene unclear. CDR3 length: 13 residues. Per the germline V gene, CDR1 is MNHEY and CDR2 is SVGAGI. The V end was cut by 2 bases, the J end by 7 bases, with 9 bases between. For the CDR3, the DNA is TGTGCCAGCAGTTACGTGTCCCAGAATGAGCAGTTCTTC. Its translation is CASSYVSQNEQFF.